This T cell receptor (beta chain) derives from a study of T cell responses to AZD1222 COVID-19 vaccine. Overall study findings and caveats: Most donors were white British and more were female, and clonal diversity was possibly underestimated.

Details on this clone: Its antigen remains unknown.

Trimming removed 3 bases at V and 6 bases at J, with 10 bases between. The CDR3 extends over 13 amino acids. In germline, CDR1 is KGHSH, CDR2 LQKENI. Measured with immunoSEQ multiplex PCR; TCRdb has only the in-frame clones, and not every one. The data show 150,000 to 200,000 clones, roughly 90% seen once. The sequence was obtained from an adult who received the AZD1222 COVID-19 vaccine. This rearrangement joins TRBV18 to TRBJ2-3; D gene uncertain. The material sequenced was peripheral blood, taken 28 days after the second AZD1222 dose. The CDR3 DNA is TGTGCCAGCTCACCCTCCCGGACGGATACGCAGTATTTT. Protein product: CASSPSRTDTQYF.